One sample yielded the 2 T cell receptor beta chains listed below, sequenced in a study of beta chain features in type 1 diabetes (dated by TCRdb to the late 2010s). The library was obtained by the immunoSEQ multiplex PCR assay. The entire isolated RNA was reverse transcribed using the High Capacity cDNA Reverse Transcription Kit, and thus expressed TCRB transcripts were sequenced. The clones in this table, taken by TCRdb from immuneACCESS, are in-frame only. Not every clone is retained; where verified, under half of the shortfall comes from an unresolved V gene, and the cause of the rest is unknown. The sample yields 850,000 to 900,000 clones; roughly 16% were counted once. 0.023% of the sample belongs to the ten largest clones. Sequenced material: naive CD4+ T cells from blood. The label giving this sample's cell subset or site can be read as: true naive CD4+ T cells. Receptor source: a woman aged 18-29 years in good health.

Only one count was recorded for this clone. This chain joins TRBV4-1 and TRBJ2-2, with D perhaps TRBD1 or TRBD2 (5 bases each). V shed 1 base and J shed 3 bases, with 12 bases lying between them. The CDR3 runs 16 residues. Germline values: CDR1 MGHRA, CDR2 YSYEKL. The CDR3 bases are TGCGCCAGCAGCCAAGTCCCCGGGACGGACACCGGGGAGCTGTTTTTT. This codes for CASSQVPGTDTGELFF.

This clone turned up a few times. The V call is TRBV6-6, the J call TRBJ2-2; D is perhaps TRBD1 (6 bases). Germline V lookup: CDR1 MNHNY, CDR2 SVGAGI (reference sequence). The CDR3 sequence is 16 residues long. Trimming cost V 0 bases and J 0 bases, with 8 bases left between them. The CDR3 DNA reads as TGTGCCAGCAGTTACTCAGGGGGAGCGAACACCGGGGAGCTGTTTTTT. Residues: CASSYSGGANTGELFF.